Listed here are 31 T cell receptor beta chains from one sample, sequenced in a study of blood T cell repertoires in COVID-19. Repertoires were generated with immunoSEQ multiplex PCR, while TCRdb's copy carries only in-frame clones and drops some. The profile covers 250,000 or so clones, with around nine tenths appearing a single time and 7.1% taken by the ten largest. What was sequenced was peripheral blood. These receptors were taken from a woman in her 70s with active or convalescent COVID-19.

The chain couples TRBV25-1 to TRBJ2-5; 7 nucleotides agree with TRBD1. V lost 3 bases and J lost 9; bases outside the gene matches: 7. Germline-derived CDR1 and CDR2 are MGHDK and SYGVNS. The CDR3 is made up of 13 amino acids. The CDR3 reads CASSDPYRGPQYF. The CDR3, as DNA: TGTGCCAGCAGTGACCCCTACAGGGGCCCCCAGTACTTC.

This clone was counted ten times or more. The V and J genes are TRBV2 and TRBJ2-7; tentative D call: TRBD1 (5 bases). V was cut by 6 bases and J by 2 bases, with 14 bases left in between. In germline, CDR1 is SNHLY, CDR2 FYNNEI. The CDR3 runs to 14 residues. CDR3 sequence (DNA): TGTGCCAGCAGATCGGCAGGGCAGGCCTACGAGCAGTACTTC. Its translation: CASRSAGQAYEQYF.

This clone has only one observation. The CDR3 bases are TGTGCCAGCAGCTTAGGGAGGGATGAAACCCATCTACGGGGGCAGTACTTC. It codes for CASSLGRDETHLRGQYF. The V gene is TRBV7-2, the J gene TRBJ2-7, with a possible D match to TRBD2 (6 bases). The CDR3 runs to 17 residues. Trimming left V 1 base short and J 9 bases short, with 25 bases between. Per germline, CDR1 SGHTA and CDR2 FQGNSA.

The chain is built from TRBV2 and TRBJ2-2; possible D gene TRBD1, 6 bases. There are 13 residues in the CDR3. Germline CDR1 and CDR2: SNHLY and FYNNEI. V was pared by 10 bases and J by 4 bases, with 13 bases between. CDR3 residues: CATQGTPTGELFF. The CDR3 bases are TGTGCCACTCAGGGGACACCCACCGGGGAGCTGTTTTTT.

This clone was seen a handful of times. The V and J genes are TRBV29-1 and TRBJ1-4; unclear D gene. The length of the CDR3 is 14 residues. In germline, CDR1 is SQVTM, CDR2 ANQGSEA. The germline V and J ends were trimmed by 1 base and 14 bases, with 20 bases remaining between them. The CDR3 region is CSVEVGGRGGWLFF. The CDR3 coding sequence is TGCAGCGTTGAAGTTGGCGGCCGGGGAGGTTGGCTGTTTTTT.

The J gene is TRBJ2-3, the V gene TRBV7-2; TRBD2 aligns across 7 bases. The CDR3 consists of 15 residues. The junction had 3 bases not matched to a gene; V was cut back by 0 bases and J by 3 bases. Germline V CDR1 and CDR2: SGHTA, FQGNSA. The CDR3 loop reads CASSLAGGTTDTQYF. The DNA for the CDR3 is TGTGCCAGCAGCTTAGCGGGGGGGACGACAGATACGCAGTATTTT.

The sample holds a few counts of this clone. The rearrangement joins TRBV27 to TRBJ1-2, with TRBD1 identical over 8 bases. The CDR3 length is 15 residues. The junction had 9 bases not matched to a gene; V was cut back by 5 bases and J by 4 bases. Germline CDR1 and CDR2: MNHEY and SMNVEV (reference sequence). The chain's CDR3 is CASSGRAGGVYGYTF. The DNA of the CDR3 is TGTGCCAGCAGTGGTAGGGCAGGGGGCGTCTATGGCTACACCTTC.

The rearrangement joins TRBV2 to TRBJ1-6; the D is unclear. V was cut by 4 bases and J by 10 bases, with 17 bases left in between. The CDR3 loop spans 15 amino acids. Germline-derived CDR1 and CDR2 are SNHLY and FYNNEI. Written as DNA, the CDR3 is TGTGCCAGCAGTGCCCTAACCGAAAGCGGGTCACCCCTCCACTTT. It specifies CASSALTESGSPLHF.

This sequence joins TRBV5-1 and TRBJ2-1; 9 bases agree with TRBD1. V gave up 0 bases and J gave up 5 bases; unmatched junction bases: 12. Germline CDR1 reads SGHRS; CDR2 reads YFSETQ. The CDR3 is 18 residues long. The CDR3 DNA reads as TGCGCCAGCAGCTTGGGCCGAGCCGGGACAGGGTCCCACAATGAGCAGTTCTTC. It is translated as CASSLGRAGTGSHNEQFF.

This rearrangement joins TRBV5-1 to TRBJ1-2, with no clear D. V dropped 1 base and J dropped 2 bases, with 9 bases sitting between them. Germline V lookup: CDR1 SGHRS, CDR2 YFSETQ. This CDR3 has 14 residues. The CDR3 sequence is CASSLFAENYGYTF. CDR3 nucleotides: TGCGCCAGCAGCTTGTTTGCAGAAAACTATGGCTACACCTTC.

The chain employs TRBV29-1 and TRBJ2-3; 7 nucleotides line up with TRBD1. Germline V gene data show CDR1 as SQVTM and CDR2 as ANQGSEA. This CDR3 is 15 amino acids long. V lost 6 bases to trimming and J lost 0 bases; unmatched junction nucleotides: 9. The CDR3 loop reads CSVEIQGISTDTQYF. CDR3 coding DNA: TGCAGCGTCGAAATACAGGGGATTAGCACAGATACGCAGTATTTT.

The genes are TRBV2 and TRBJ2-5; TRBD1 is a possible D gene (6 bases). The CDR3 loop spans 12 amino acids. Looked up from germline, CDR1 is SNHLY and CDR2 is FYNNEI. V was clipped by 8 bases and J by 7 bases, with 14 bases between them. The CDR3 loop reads CASSGDGGTQYF. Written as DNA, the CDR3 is TGTGCCAGCTCAGGGGATGGAGGGACCCAGTACTTC.

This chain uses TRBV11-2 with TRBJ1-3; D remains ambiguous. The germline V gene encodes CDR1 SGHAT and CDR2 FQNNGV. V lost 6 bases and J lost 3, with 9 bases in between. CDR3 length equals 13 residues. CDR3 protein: CASSTTGGNTIYF. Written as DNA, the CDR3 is TGTGCCAGCAGTACGACGGGTGGAAACACCATATATTTT.

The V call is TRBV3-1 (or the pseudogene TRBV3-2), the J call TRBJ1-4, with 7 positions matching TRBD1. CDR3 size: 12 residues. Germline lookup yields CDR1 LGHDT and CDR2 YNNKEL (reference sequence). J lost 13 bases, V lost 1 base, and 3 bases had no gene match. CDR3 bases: TGTGCCAGCAGCCAAGCCCAGGGGGGACTGTTTTTT. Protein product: CASSQAQGGLFF.

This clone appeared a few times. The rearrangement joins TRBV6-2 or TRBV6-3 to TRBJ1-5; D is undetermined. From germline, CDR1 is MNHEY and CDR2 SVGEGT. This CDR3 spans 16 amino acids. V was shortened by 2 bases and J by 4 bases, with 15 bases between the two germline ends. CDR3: CASSYPGRERNQPQHF. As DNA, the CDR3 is TGTGCCAGCAGTTACCCCGGACGGGAGAGGAATCAGCCCCAGCATTTT.

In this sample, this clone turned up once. CDR3 region: CSALPGQWESGYTF. The CDR3, as DNA: TGCAGCGCTCTGCCGGGACAGTGGGAAAGTGGCTACACCTTC. The rearrangement uses TRBV29-1 and TRBJ1-2; 7 nucleotides match TRBD1. J gave up 7 bases and V 7 bases, and 15 bases lay outside the gene matches. Germline V gene lookup returns CDR1 SQVTM and CDR2 ANQGSEA. The CDR3 has 14 residues.

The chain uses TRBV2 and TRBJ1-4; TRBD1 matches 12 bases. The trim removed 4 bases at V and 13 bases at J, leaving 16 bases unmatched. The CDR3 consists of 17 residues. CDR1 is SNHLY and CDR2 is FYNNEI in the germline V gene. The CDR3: CASSVQRSGTGGVILFF. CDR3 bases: TGTGCCAGCAGTGTTCAAAGATCCGGGACAGGGGGCGTCATACTGTTTTTT.

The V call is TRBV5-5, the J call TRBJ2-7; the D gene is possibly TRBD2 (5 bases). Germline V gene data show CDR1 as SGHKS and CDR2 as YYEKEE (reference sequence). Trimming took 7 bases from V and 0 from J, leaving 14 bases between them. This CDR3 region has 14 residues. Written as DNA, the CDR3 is TGTGCCAGCGCTTCGATAGGGAGCTCCTACGAGCAGTACTTC. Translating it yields CASASIGSSYEQYF. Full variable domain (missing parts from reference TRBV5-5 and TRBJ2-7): DAGVTQSPTHLIKTRGQQVTLRCSPISGHKSVSWYQQVLGQGPQFIFQYYEKEERGRGNFPDRFSARQFPNYSSELNVNALLLGDSALYLCASASIGSSYEQYFGPGTRLTVT.

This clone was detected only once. The CDR3 DNA is TGTGCCAGTAGTATTTCCCCGACAGGCTCAAAAAACATTCAGTACTTC. Translated, it gives CASSISPTGSKNIQYF. This chain uses TRBV19 with TRBJ2-4; TRBD1 is a possible D gene (6 bases). The V gene's germline CDR1 is LNHDA and CDR2 SQIVND (reference sequence). The CDR3 extends over 16 amino acids. Trimming removed 3 bases from V and 4 bases from J, with 16 bases in between.

The CDR3 reads CASRLQGISAFEKLFF. Written as DNA, the CDR3 is TGTGCCAGCAGGCTACAGGGAATCAGTGCTTTTGAAAAACTGTTTTTT. This chain uses TRBV2 with TRBJ1-4; possibly TRBD1 for D (6 bases). Between the trimmed V and J ends, which lost 6 bases and 7 bases, there was a span of 21 bases. Germline values: CDR1 SNHLY, CDR2 FYNNEI. The CDR3 spans 16 residues.

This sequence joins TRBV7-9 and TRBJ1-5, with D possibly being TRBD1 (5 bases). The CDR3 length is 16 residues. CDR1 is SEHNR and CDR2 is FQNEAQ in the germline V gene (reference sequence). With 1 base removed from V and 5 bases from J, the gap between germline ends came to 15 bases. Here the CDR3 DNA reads TGTGCCAGCAGCTTAGGAGGACAACGGGGGGATCAGCCCCAGCATTTT. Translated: CASSLGGQRGDQPQHF.

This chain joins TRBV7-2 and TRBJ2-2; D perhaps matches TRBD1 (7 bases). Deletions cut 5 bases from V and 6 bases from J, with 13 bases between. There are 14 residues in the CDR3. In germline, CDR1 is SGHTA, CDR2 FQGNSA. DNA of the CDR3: TGTGCCAGCAGCCTCATCAGGGGGGCCGGGGAGCTGTTTTTT. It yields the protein CASSLIRGAGELFF.

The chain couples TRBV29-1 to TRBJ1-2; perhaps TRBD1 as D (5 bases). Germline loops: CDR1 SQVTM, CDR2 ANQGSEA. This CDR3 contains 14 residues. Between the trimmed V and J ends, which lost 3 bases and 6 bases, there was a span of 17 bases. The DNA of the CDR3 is TGCAGCGTTGAGCGGGACCCGGGAGGGGATGGCTACACCTTC. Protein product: CSVERDPGGDGYTF.

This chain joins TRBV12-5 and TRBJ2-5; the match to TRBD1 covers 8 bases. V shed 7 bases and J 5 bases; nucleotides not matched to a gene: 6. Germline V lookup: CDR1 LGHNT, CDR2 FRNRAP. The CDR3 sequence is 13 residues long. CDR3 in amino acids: CASALDRGETQYF. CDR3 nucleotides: TGTGCTAGTGCTCTAGACAGGGGCGAGACCCAGTACTTC.

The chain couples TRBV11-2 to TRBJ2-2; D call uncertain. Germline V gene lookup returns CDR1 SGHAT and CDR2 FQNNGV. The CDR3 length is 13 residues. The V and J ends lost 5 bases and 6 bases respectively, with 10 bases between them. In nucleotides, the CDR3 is TGTGCCAGCAGCCCTGCCCCGGCCGGGGAGCTGTTTTTT. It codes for CASSPAPAGELFF.

The CDR3 DNA is TGTGCCAGTAGTTATGCAGGGGGTAGCTCTGGGGCCAACGTCCTGACTTTC. This encodes CASSYAGGSSGANVLTF. The rearrangement links TRBV19 to TRBJ2-6; 7 nucleotides line up with TRBD1. Germline-derived CDR1 and CDR2 are LNHDA and SQIVND (reference sequence). V lost 5 bases to trimming and J lost 0 bases; unmatched junction nucleotides: 7. This CDR3 is built from 17 residues.

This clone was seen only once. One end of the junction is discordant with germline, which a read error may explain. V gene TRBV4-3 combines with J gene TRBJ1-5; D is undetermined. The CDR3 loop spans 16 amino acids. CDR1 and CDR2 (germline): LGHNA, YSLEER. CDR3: CASSRRTSCSDQPQHF. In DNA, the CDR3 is TGCGCCAGCAGCCGACGGACGTCGTGTAGCGATCAGCCCCAGCATTTT.

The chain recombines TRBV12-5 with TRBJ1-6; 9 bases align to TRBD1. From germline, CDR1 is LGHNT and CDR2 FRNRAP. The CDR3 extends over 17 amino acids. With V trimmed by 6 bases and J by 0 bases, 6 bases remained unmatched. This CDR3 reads CASGRQTGGSYNSPLHF. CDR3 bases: TGTGCTAGTGGCCGCCAGACAGGGGGCTCCTATAATTCACCCCTCCACTTT.

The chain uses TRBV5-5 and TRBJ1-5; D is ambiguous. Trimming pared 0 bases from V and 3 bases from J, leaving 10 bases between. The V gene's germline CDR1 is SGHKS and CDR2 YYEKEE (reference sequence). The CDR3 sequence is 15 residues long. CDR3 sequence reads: CASSLAGLFNQPQHF. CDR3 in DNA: TGTGCCAGCAGCTTGGCAGGACTGTTCAATCAGCCCCAGCATTTT.

CDR3 amino acids: CASSKGVSTTEAFF. CDR3 DNA: TGTGCCAGTAGTAAAGGGGTTTCGACCACTGAAGCTTTCTTT. This chain joins TRBV19 and TRBJ1-1, with TRBD1 as a possible D gene (5 bases). This CDR3 has 14 amino acids. Germline V gene lookup returns CDR1 LNHDA and CDR2 SQIVND (reference sequence). Trimming shortened V by 4 bases and J by 4 bases, and 13 bases separated the two germline ends.

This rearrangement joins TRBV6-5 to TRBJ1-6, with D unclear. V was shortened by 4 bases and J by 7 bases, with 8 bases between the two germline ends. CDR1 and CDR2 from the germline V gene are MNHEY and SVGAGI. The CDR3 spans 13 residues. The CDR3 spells CASSSLVNSPLHF. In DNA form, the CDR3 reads TGTGCCAGCAGTTCCCTCGTAAATTCACCCCTCCACTTT.